This T cell receptor (beta chain) is from a study of control samples from healthy donors and cancer patients. Germline V lookup: CDR1 ENHRY, CDR2 SYGVKD. V lost 6 bases and J lost 3, with 12 bases in between. There are 14 residues in the CDR3. TCRdb's table, derived via immunoSEQ multiplex PCR, lists solely in-frame clones and lacks some. The repertoire holds 130,000 or so clones, with roughly nine tenths as singletons. The sequenced sample was blood. The V call is TRBV10-3, the J call TRBJ1-5; D is unresolved. The clonotype comes from a man between 18 and 35 years old in good health. The CDR3 reads CAISWAGPNQPQHF. Written as DNA, the CDR3 is TGTGCCATCAGCTGGGCAGGACCCAATCAGCCCCAGCATTTT.